Listed below are T cell receptor beta chains from one sample, sequenced in a study of blood T cell repertoires in COVID-19. Assay: immunoSEQ multiplex PCR; the TCRdb copy retains only in-frame clones and omits some. The profile shows approximately 150,000 clones, more than 75% of them singletons. The sample was peripheral blood. Every receptor here comes from a man aged 60 to 69 with acute or convalescent COVID-19. CDR3s leave out the opening cysteine and the closing phenylalanine or tryptophan. The D gene is left open where the match is weak. Not all rows give a size; the values are once, few, many and, for expanded clones, a class.

TRBJ2-2 | once | TRBV21-1 | - | ASPQVQRKDTGELF
TRBJ1-4 | - | TRBV5-4 | - | ASSFTPQGHEKLF
TRBJ2-1 | once | TRBV9 | TRBD2 | ASSVVGGSEQF
TRBJ2-7 | few | TRBV6-2/TRBV6-3 | TRBD2 | ASSFPTSGPLSYEQY
TRBJ2-1 | - | TRBV4-2 | - | ASSQARTYGNEQF
TRBJ1-1 | - | TRBV27 | - | ASSSPQGSMNTEAF
TRBJ1-6 | - | TRBV30 | TRBD1 | AGEGTGLDNSPLH
TRBJ1-1 | - | TRBV19 | - | ASSIGRTNEAF
TRBJ1-4 | - | TRBV5-4 | TRBD1 | ASSVTGALDEKLF
TRBJ1-1 | - | TRBV4-2 | - | ASSQDQGRHTEAF
TRBJ1-1 | - | TRBV5-1 | TRBD1 | ASSLEGPGQGFMNTEAF
TRBJ2-1 | - | TRBV7-9 | TRBD2 | ASSWLGLAGGPYEQF
TRBJ2-1 | - | TRBV3-1/TRBV3-2 | TRBD2 | ASSQGPGLAVLGQF
TRBJ2-3 | - | TRBV10-2 | TRBD1 | ASRTDRTTDTQY
TRBJ2-3 | - | TRBV6-4 | TRBD1 | ASSDGQASTDTQY
TRBJ2-1 | - | TRBV4-1 | - | ASSQAVPTPRYYNEQF
TRBJ2-7 | - | TRBV5-1 | TRBD1 | ASSLVTGSYEQY
TRBJ2-5 | - | TRBV18 | - | ASSRSQTQETQY
TRBJ2-7 | - | TRBV28 | TRBD2 | ASSLIGTSAYEQY
TRBJ2-7 | few | TRBV28 | TRBD2 | ASSLAGGIYEQY
TRBJ2-2 | - | TRBV7-7 | TRBD2 | ASSLSSGRNTGELF
TRBJ1-2 | - | TRBV15 | - | ATSRDIYGYT
TRBJ2-7 | - | TRBV19 | TRBD1 | ASSTSSGTGSSYEQY
TRBJ2-3 | - | TRBV7-3 | TRBD2 | ASSSGLAGGDTQY
TRBJ2-2 | - | TRBV11-2 | TRBD1 | ASRGGTYTGELF
TRBJ2-3 | - | TRBV6-5 | - | ASTYQGGDTDTQY
TRBJ2-1 | - | TRBV5-1 | TRBD2 | ASSLGGRAFISYNEQF
TRBJ1-3 | few | TRBV27 | - | ASSRGAPGNTIY
TRBJ2-5 | - | TRBV28 | TRBD2 | ASSLYRVAGGQETQY
TRBJ2-1 | few | TRBV6-5 | TRBD2 | ASSYSASGRVGEQF